Below, one T cell receptor (beta chain) is given with its context. What this receptor recognizes is not known. Qualities for individual bases were not recorded, and no much larger clone is one base off. These data belong to a study of shared clonotypes between healthy human individuals (dated by TCRdb to about 2020). In the study overall: A couple of women and three men aged 18 to 49 years were included in the cohort. Per donor, three plates each were used for CD4 naive and CD4 memory, two for CD8 naive, and one for CD8 memory. The study deeply sequenced blood TCR repertoires of about 5 healthy adults to estimate repertoire size and the extent of clonotype sharing between individuals. Libraries were prepared and TCR repertoires were sequenced by different laboratories using diverse techniques, in order to increase sequencing depth and limit assay-specific biases. Per donor, leukapheresis produced somewhere between about 0.94 and 8.9 billion PBMCs.

Overall study outcomes, separate from this receptor: The genetic and exposure-history diversity represented was limited by the small number of donors. Higher generation probabilities were observed for clonotypes shared by all four sorted-subset donors than for non-shared clonotypes. Estimated clonotype richness was generally larger for naive than for memory subsets. Sharing across several donors was observed for about 5% of naive CD4, less than 4% of naive CD8, 2% to 2.5% of memory CD4, and 0.4% of memory CD8 clonotypes. Pairwise subsampling indicated that sequencing depth was expected to affect the degree of clonotype sharing among donors. Sampling was restricted to blood, and TCR repertoires in tissue are likely to differ from TCR repertoires in blood. Even with the large sequencing depth, rarefaction of the sorted-subset datasets indicated that sequencing was incomplete.

Using the deep immunoSEQ assay, multiplex PCR amplified TCR CDR3 regions from genomic DNA. Extracted genomic DNA from each cell subset was distributed evenly across all wells of several immunoSEQ 96-well plates, and each plate was treated as a replicate. Each replicate PCR for sorted subsets received around 200 ng genomic DNA, equal to 30,000 or so T cell genomes. Purified libraries were measured with a Qubit 3.0 fluorometer, size-checked on a Bioanalyzer 2100, and measured again with the KAPA Library Quantification kit. A separate single-read 150-cycle Illumina NextSeq 550 flow cell was used to sequence each immunoSEQ 96-well plate. In the paper's pipeline: Because the immunoSEQ output included only junctional sequences and no quality scores, the filtering could not be the same as the filtering used for full-length reads. Sequences were annotated with PyIR, a Python wrapper for IgBLAST v1.9, and V/J genes and CDR3 were assigned using IMGT germline references. Reads were filtered out if the reads had weak V/J assignments (E-value above 1e-6), no CDR3, stop codons, out-of-frame junctions, or ambiguous translated residues. V3J clonotypes were defined as sequences sharing an identical inferred V gene, J gene, and CDR3 amino acid sequence. To compute the percentage overlap between repertoires, the number of shared unique clonotypes was divided by the size of the smaller repertoire. Repertoire richness was assessed with RTK rarefaction, the Chao1 estimator, and Recon v2.1 estimates of unobserved clonotypes. Generation probabilities were computed with OLGA for all TCRbeta clonotypes obtained by the gDNA method from four donors. Imported from immuneACCESS, the table was reduced by TCRdb to in-frame sequences with V and J called. These copies leave out some clones; in studies compared against another copy, an unresolved V gene accounts for under half, and the cause of the remainder is not known. V and J calls and clone size are as listed in that table; D and trimming were resolved from the DNA. Present in this sample are about 2 million clones, roughly 96% of which were seen just once. Jointly, the top ten make up roughly 0.13% of the sample.

For CDR1 and CDR2, the germline V gene (reference sequence) lists LNHNV and YYDKDF. The CDR3 has 14 amino acids, counting the end cysteine and phenylalanine. The read is trimmed to its CDR3 DNA, 42 bases read in frame from base 1. V is pruned by 2 bases and J by 2 bases, leaving 0 bases of the junction without a gene match. The donors were healthy, HIV-negative adults who had no recently reported acute infections or vaccinations. Every donor was a Caucasian adult residing in Nashville, Tennessee, USA. CD4+ T cells were enriched by magnetic negative selection, after which naive cells were positively selected on CD45RA and the negative fraction was taken as the memory subset. After blood collection by leukapheresis, PBMCs were isolated using Ficoll-Histopaque density gradient centrifugation and then cryopreserved in the vapor phase of liquid nitrogen. Analytical flow cytometry was used to check the purity and quantity of every magnetically sorted T cell population. Genomic DNA was isolated from each sorted fraction and quantified by UV absorbance on a Nanodrop 2000c.

The sequence joins TRBV15 to TRBJ1-5; 7 bases in the junction line up with TRBD1. The clonotype was recovered from a man in his late teens or twenties in good health. The sequencing sample was made of naive CD4+ T cells sorted from blood. The sample's cell subset or site label, decoded: CD45RA+ positively selected. The CDR3 region: CATSRQGGNQPQHF. DNA sequence: TGTGCCACCAGCAGACAGGGGGGCAATCAGCCCCAGCATTTT.